What follows are 9 T cell receptor beta chains derived from one specimen sequenced in a study of CD8+ T cells in alopecia areata. Isolated RNA was reverse transcribed into cDNA used as the sequencing template. TCRdb's table, derived via immunoSEQ multiplex PCR, lists solely in-frame clones and lacks some. This sample has 200,000 to 250,000 clones; about three fifths occur once, and the top ten carry around 1.5%. The treatment was: oral pan-JAK inhibitor, 5-10 mg twice daily. Source: CD4+ T cells sorted from blood, taken at week 4, from a patient treated with tofacitinib. The origin of the receptors is a human donor with alopecia areata.

This clone has more than one count but fewer than ten. The DNA of the CDR3 is TGCAGTGCTAAAAGTGAAAAACTGTTTTTT. It yields the protein CSAKSEKLFF. This chain uses TRBV20-1 with TRBJ1-4; D unresolved. V was pared by 4 bases and J by 7 bases, with 4 bases between. The CDR3 runs to 10 residues. Looked up from germline, CDR1 is DFQATT and CDR2 is SNEGSKA (reference sequence).

The V call is TRBV15, the J call TRBJ2-5, with TRBD1 identical over 7 bases. Germline V lookup: CDR1 LNHNV, CDR2 YYDKDF (reference sequence). Trimming at V came to 2 bases and at J to 1 base, leaving 10 bases not matched to a gene. CDR3 length: 17 residues. CDR3 amino acids: CATSRLGTAGFQETQYF. CDR3 nucleotide sequence: TGTGCCACCAGCAGACTGGGGACAGCAGGATTCCAAGAGACCCAGTACTTC.

This chain links TRBV29-1 with TRBJ1-2; D ambiguous. Trimming removed 4 bases at V and 8 bases at J, with 11 bases between. This CDR3 has 11 amino acids. In germline, CDR1 is SQVTM, CDR2 ANQGSEA. The CDR3: CSVVGIGGYTF. Here the CDR3 DNA reads TGCAGCGTTGTGGGAATTGGAGGCTACACCTTC.

The sample holds a few counts of this clone. The gene calls are TRBV5-6 and TRBJ2-3, with D possibly being TRBD2 (6 bases). In germline, CDR1 is SGHDT, CDR2 YYEEEE. V dropped 6 bases and J dropped 5 bases, with 16 bases sitting between them. The CDR3 spans 14 residues. The CDR3: CASTVTRLGDTQYF. In DNA, the CDR3 is TGTGCCAGCACCGTGACTAGATTAGGAGATACGCAGTATTTT.

This chain uses TRBV2 with TRBJ1-6, with D perhaps TRBD1 (5 bases). The V end was cut by 8 bases, the J end by 3 bases, with 11 bases between. CDR1 and CDR2 (germline): SNHLY, FYNNEI. This CDR3 has 14 residues. CDR3 sequence (DNA): TGTGCCAGCTTCGGGGGGAACTATAATTCACCCCTCCACTTT. Translated: CASFGGNYNSPLHF.

This clone has more than one count but fewer than ten. V usage is TRBV7-2 and J usage is TRBJ1-1, with no clear D. This CDR3 has 14 residues. V was trimmed by 1 base and J by 5 bases, leaving 11 bases between them. Per the germline V gene, CDR1 is SGHTA and CDR2 is FQGNSA. Here the CDR3 reads CASSLVALGTEAFF. The DNA of the CDR3 is TGTGCCAGCAGCTTAGTCGCCCTGGGGACTGAAGCTTTCTTT.

This clone was observed a single time. CDR3 in amino acids: CASRFPGGDGYTF. CDR3 nucleotide sequence: TGTGCCAGCAGATTCCCAGGGGGTGATGGCTACACCTTC. The chain recombines TRBV27 with TRBJ1-2; 7 nucleotides match TRBD1. Germline lookup yields CDR1 MNHEY and CDR2 SMNVEV (reference sequence). The V gene end was trimmed by 6 bases and the J gene end by 6 bases; junction bases not matched to a gene: 7. The CDR3 runs 13 residues.

In its sample, this clone was seen a few times. The CDR3 loop is CASSQEHLRTAVGYTF. DNA of the CDR3: TGCGCCAGCAGCCAAGAACATCTGAGGACGGCGGTTGGCTACACCTTC. The rearrangement joins TRBV4-3 to TRBJ1-2; no clear D. This CDR3 has 16 residues. CDR1 LGHNA and CDR2 YSLEER come from the germline V gene. Trimming took 0 bases from V and 7 from J, leaving 18 bases between them.

This clone was seen once. The chain recombines TRBV7-8 with TRBJ2-4; TRBD2 might be the D (6 bases). The CDR3 consists of 16 residues. V lost 5 bases and J lost 1, with 15 bases in between. In germline, CDR1 is SGHVS, CDR2 FQNEAQ. The CDR3 loop reads CASSNPGGEAKNIQYF. As DNA, the CDR3 is TGTGCCAGCAGCAACCCCGGAGGGGAGGCCAAAAACATTCAGTACTTC.